This TCR beta chain was identified during a study of blood T cell repertoires in COVID-19. Germline V gives CDR1 GTSNPN, CDR2 SVGIG (reference sequence). Trimming shortened V by 0 bases and J by 4 bases, and 10 bases separated the two germline ends. This CDR3 region has 14 residues. Profiling relied on immunoSEQ multiplex PCR, and the TCRdb table lists in-frame clones only, not all of them. The repertoire includes some 80,000 clones, roughly 80% of them detected once, and about 35% sits in the top ten. This chain uses TRBV30 with TRBJ1-5; D gene unclear. The sample consisted of peripheral blood. The clonotype was recovered from a woman between 70 and 85 years old with acute or convalescent COVID-19. The CDR3 protein is CAWSVGQYNQPQHF. For the CDR3, the DNA is TGTGCCTGGAGTGTTGGGCAGTATAATCAGCCCCAGCATTTT. Full variable domain (rest looked up from reference TRBV30 and TRBJ1-5): SQTIHQWPATLVQPVGSPLSLECTVEGTSNPNLYWYRQAAGRGLQLLFYSVGIGQISSEVPQNLSASRPQDRQFILSSKKLLLSDSGFYLCAWSVGQYNQPQHFGDGTRLSIL.